Sequencing of this T cell receptor beta chain was carried out in a study of control samples from healthy donors and cancer patients. The table came from immunoSEQ multiplex PCR; TCRdb's copy has only in-frame clones and leaves some out. This table has tens of thousands of clones, around nine tenths appearing once. Sequencing used PBMCs. The clonotype comes from a man aged 50 to 59 with head and neck cancer.

CDR3 DNA sequence: TGCGCCAGCAGCTTGCCCCCGAACCCTAGCGGGGGTAAGTCAGATACGCAGTATTTT. It yields the protein CASSLPPNPSGGKSDTQYF. The rearrangement uses TRBV5-1 and TRBJ2-3, with 10 bases that match TRBD2. The CDR3 length is 19 residues. CDR1 SGHRS and CDR2 YFSETQ come from the germline V gene. Trimming cost V 1 base and J 4 bases; bases outside gene matches: 15.